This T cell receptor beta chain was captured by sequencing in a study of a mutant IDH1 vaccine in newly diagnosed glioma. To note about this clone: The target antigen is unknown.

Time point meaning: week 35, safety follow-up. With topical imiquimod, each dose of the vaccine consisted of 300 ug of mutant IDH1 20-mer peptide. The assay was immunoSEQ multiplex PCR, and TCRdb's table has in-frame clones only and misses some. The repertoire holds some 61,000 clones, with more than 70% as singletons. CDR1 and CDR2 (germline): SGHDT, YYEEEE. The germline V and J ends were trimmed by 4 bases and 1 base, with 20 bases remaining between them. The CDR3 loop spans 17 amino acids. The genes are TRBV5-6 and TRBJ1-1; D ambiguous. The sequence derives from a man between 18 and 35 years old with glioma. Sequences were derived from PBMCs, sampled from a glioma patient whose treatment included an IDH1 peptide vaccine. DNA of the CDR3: TGTGCCAGCAGCACGGGCGTGGGGTCGCGAAGGAACACTGAAGCTTTCTTT. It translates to CASSTGVGSRRNTEAFF.